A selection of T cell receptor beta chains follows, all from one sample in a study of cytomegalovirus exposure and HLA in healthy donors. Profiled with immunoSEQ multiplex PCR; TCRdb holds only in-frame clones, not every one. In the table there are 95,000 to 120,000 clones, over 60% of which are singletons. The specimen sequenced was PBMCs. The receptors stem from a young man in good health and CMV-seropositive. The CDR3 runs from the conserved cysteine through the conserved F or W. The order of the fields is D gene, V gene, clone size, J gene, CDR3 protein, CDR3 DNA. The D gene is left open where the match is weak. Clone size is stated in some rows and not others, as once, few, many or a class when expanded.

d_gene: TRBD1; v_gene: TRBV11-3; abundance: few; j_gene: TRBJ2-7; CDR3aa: CASSLVRGGAEQYF; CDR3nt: TGTGCCAGCAGCTTAGTCCGAGGGGGCGCCGAGCAGTACTTC
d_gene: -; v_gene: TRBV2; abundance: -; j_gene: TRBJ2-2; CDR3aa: CASSASAGELFF; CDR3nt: TGTGCCAGCAGTGCATCGGCCGGGGAGCTGTTTTTT
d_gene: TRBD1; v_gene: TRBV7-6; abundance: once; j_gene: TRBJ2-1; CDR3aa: CASSLVTGAAEWFF; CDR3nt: TGTGCCAGCAGCTTAGTAACAGGGGCGGCCGAGTGGTTCTTC
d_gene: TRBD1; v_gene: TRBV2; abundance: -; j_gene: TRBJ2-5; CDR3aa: CASSVQGHGTQYF; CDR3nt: TGTGCCAGCAGTGTACAGGGGCACGGGACCCAGTACTTC
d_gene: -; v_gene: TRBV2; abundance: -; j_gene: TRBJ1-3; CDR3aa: CASSLKSSSGNTIYF; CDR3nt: TGTGCCAGCAGTCTAAAGAGTTCTTCTGGAAACACCATATATTTT
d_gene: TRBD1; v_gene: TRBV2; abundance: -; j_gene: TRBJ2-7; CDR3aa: CASSVQGGLAYEQYF; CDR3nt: TGTGCCAGCAGTGTACAGGGGGGATTGGCCTACGAGCAGTACTTC
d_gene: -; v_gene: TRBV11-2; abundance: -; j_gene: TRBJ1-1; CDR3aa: CASSLQITEAFF; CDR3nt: TGTGCCAGCAGCTTACAGATCACTGAAGCTTTCTTT
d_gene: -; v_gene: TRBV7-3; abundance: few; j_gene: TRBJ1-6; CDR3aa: CASSPTANSPLHF; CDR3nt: TGTGCCAGCAGCCCGACAGCAAATTCACCCCTCCACTTT
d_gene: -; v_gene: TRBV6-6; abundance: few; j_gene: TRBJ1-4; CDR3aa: CASSYAGAEEKLFF; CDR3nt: TGTGCCAGCAGTTACGCAGGGGCGGAAGAAAAACTGTTTTTT
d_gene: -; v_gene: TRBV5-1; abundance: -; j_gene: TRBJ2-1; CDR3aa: CASSLGPGGTNEQFF; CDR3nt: TGCGCCAGCAGCTTGGGCCCCGGCGGAACCAATGAGCAGTTCTTC
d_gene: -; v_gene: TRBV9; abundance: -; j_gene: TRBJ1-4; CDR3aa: CASSVVEGRRLFF; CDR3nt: TGTGCCAGCAGCGTAGTGGAGGGACGGAGACTGTTTTTT
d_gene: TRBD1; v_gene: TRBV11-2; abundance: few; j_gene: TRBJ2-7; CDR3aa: CASSLGQGAYEQYF; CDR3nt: TGTGCCAGCAGCTTAGGACAGGGGGCGTACGAGCAGTACTTC
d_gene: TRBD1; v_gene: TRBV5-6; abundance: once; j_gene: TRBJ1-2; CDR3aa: CASSLDRGGYTF; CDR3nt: TGTGCCAGCAGCTTGGACAGGGGCGGCTACACCTTC
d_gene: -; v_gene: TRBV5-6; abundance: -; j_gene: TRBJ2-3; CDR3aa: CASSLVGGEKADTQYF; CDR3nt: TGTGCCAGCAGCTTGGTAGGCGGAGAGAAGGCAGATACGCAGTATTTT
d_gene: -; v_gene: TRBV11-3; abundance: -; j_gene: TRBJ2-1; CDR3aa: CASSLGLQEQFF; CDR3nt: TGTGCCAGCAGCTTAGGGTTACAGGAGCAGTTCTTC
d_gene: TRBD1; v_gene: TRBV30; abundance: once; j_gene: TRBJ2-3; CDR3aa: CAWSPGQSTDTQYF; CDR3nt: TGTGCCTGGTCTCCGGGACAGTCCACAGATACGCAGTATTTT
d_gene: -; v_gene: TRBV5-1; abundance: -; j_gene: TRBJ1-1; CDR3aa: CASSGGLVLNTEAFF; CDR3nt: TGCGCCAGCAGCGGCGGGCTCGTATTGAACACTGAAGCTTTCTTT
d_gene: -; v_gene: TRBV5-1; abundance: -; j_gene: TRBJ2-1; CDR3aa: CASSFLTDNNEQFF; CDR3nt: TGCGCCAGCAGCTTTCTTACGGACAACAATGAGCAGTTCTTC
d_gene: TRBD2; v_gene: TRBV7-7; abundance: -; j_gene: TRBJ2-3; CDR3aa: CASSPSGASTDTQYF; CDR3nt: TGTGCCAGCAGCCCTAGCGGGGCTAGCACAGATACGCAGTATTTT
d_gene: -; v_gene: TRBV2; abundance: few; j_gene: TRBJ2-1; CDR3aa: CASSVSQEQFF; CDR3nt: TGTGCCAGCAGTGTCTCCCAGGAGCAGTTCTTC
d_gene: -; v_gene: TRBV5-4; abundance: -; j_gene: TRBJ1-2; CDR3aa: CASSLLGAFNLGYTF; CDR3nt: TGTGCCAGCAGCTTATTAGGGGCTTTCAACTTGGGCTACACCTTC
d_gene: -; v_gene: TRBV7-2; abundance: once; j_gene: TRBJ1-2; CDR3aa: CASSLDGGGKNGYTF; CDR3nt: TGTGCCAGCAGCTTAGACGGGGGAGGTAAAAATGGCTACACCTTC
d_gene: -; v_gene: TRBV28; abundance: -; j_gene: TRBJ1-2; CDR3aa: CASNIGGVGYTF; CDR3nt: TGTGCCAGCAATATCGGAGGGGTTGGCTACACCTTC
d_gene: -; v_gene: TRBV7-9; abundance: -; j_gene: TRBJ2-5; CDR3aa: CASSFGPNEPYQETQYF; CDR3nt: TGTGCCAGCAGCTTTGGTCCGAACGAGCCCTACCAAGAGACCCAGTACTTC
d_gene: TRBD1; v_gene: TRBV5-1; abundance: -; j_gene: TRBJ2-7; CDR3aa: CASSLNRGPYEQYF; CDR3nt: TGCGCCAGCAGCCTCAACAGGGGACCCTACGAGCAGTACTTC
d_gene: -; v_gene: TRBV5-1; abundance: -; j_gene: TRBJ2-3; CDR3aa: CASSHVSVRTDTQYF; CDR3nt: TGCGCCAGCAGCCACGTATCGGTGCGCACAGATACGCAGTATTTT
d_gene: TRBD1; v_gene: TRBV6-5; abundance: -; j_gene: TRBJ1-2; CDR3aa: CASRNARGPYGYTF; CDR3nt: TGTGCCAGCCGTAACGCCAGGGGGCCCTATGGCTACACCTTC
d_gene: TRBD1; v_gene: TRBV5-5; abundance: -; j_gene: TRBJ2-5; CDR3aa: CASSLLTGKEETQYF; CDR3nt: TGTGCCAGCAGCTTGCTGACAGGGAAAGAAGAGACCCAGTACTTC
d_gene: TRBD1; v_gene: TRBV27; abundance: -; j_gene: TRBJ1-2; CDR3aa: CASSAAGGAGGYTF; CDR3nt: TGTGCCAGCAGTGCCGCAGGGGGCGCCGGTGGCTACACCTTC
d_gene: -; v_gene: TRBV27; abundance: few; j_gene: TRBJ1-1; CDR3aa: CASSLSPPPEGAFF; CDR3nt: TGTGCCAGCAGTTTATCGCCCCCTCCCGAGGGAGCTTTCTTT
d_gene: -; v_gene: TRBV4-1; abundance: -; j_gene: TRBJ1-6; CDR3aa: CASSQDGIYNSPLHF; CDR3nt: TGCGCCAGCAGCCAAGATGGCATCTATAATTCACCCCTCCACTTT
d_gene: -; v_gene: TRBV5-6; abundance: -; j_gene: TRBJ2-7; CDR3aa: CASSFLQGLSRYEQYF; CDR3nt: TGTGCCAGCAGCTTTTTACAGGGACTATCCCGATACGAGCAGTACTTC
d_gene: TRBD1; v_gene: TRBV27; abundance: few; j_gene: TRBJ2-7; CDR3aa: CASSSTGSSYEQYF; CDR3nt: TGTGCCAGCAGTTCGACAGGGAGCTCCTACGAGCAGTACTTC
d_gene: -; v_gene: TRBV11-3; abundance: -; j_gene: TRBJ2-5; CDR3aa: CASSLGQTGEETQYF; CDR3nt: TGTGCCAGCAGCTTAGGGCAGACAGGAGAAGAGACCCAGTACTTC
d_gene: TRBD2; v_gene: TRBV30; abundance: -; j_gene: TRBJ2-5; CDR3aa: CAWRSYGLAVRPILQETQYF; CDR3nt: TGTGCCTGGAGGAGCTATGGACTAGCGGTGCGTCCGATACTCCAAGAGACCCAGTACTTC
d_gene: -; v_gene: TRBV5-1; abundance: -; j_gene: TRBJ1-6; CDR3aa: CASSIGRQGDSPLHF; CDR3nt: TGCGCCAGCAGCATAGGACGCCAGGGTGATTCACCCCTCCACTTT
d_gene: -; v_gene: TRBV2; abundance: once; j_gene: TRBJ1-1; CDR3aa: CARGGTEAFF; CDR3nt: TGTGCCAGGGGAGGCACTGAAGCTTTCTTT
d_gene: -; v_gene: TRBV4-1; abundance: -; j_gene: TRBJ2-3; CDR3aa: CASRRGALLYTDTQYF; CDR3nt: TGCGCCAGCAGGCGAGGAGCCCTCTTATACACAGATACGCAGTATTTT
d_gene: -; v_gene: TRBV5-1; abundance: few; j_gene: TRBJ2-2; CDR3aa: CASTGGGPTGELFF; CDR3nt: TGCGCCAGCACGGGCGGGGGCCCCACCGGGGAGCTGTTTTTT
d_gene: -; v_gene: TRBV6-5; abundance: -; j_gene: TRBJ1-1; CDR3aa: CASSEQGLNTEAFF; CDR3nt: TGTGCCAGCAGTGAACAGGGCCTCAACACTGAAGCTTTCTTT
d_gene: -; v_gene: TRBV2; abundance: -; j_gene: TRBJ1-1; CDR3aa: CASRTDRPNTEAFF; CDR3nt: TGTGCCAGCAGGACTGACAGACCTAACACTGAAGCTTTCTTT
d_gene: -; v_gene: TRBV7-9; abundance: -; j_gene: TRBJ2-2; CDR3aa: CASSPNTNTGELFF; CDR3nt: TGTGCCAGCAGCCCGAACACAAACACCGGGGAGCTGTTTTTT
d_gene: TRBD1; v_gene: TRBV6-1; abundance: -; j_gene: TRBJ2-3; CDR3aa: CASRTGQGGSDTQYF; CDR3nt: TGTGCCAGCAGAACGGGACAGGGGGGGTCGGATACGCAGTATTTT
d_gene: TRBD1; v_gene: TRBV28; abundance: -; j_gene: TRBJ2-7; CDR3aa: CASSASGTGNYEQYF; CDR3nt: TGTGCCAGCAGTGCTTCCGGGACAGGGAACTACGAGCAGTACTTC
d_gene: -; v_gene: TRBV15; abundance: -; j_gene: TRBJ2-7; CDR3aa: CATSQRDSYEQYF; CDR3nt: TGTGCCACCAGCCAGCGAGACTCCTACGAGCAGTACTTC
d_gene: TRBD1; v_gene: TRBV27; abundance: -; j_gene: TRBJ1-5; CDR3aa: CASSFRINPGQVSNQPQHF; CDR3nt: TGTGCCAGCAGTTTTCGCATAAACCCGGGACAGGTTAGCAATCAGCCCCAGCATTTT
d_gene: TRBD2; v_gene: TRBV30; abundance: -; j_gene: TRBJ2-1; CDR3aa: CAWSDRPGLALYNEQFF; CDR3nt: TGTGCCTGGAGTGACCGACCGGGACTAGCGCTATACAATGAGCAGTTCTTC
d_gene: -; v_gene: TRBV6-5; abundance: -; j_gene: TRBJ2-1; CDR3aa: CASRSGYNEQFF; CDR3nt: TGTGCCAGCCGATCAGGGTACAATGAGCAGTTCTTC
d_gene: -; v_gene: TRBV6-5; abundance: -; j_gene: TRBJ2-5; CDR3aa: CASSPGFGETQYF; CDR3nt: TGTGCCAGCAGTCCAGGGTTCGGAGAGACCCAGTACTTC
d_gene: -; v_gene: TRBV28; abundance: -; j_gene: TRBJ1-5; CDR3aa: CALHPGGNQPQHF; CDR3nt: TGTGCCCTCCACCCAGGGGGCAATCAGCCCCAGCATTTT
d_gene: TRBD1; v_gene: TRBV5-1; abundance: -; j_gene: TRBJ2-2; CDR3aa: CASSPGTGGTTGELFF; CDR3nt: TGCGCCAGCAGCCCAGGGACAGGGGGAACCACCGGGGAGCTGTTTTTT
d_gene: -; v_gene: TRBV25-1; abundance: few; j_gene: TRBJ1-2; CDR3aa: CASSGYLEGYGYTF; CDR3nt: TGTGCCAGCAGTGGATATTTGGAGGGTTACGGCTACACCTTC
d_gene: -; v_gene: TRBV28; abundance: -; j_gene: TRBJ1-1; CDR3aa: CASSSAARGGTEAFF; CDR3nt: TGTGCCAGCAGTTCAGCCGCCCGGGGGGGGACTGAAGCTTTCTTT